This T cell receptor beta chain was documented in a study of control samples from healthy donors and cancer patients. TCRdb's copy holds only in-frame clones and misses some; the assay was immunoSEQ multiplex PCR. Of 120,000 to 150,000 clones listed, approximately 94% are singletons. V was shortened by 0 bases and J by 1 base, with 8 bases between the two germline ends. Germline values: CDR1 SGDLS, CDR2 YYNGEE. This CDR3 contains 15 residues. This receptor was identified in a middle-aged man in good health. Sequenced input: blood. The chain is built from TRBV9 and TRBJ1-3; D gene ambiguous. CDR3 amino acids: CASSVDGGSGNTIYF. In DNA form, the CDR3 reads TGTGCCAGCAGCGTAGACGGAGGATCTGGAAACACCATATATTTT.